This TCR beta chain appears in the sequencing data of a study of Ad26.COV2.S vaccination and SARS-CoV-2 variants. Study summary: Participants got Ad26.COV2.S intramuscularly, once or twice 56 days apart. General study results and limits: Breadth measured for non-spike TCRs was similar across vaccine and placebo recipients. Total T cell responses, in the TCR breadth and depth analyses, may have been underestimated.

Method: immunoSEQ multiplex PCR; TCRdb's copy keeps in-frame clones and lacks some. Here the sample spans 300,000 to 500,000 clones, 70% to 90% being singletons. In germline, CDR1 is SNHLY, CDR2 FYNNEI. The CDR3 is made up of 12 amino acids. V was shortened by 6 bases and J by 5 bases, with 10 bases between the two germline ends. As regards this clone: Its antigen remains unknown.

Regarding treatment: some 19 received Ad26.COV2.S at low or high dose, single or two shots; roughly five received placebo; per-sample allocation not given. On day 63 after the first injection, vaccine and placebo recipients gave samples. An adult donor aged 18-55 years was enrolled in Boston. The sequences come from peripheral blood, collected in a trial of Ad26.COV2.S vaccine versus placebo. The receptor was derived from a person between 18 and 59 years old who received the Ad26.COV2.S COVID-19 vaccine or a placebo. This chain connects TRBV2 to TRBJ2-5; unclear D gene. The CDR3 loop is CASSHDKETQYF. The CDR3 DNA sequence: TGTGCCAGCAGCCACGATAAGGAGACCCAGTACTTC.